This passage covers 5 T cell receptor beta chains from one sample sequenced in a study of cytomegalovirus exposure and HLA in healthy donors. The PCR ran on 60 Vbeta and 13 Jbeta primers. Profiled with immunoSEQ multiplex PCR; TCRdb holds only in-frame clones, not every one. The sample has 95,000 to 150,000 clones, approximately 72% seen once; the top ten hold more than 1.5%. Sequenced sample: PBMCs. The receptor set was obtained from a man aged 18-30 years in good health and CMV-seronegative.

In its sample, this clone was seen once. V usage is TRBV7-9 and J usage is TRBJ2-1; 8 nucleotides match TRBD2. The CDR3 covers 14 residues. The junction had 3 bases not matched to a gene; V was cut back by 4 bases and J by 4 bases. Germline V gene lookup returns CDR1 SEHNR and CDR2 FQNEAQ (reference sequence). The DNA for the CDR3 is TGTGCCAGCAGCTCCACTAGCGGATACAATGAGCAGTTCTTC. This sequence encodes CASSSTSGYNEQFF.

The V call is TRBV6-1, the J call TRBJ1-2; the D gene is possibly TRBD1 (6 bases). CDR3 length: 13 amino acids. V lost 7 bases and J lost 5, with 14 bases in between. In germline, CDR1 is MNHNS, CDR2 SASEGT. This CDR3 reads CASTEVRGYGYTF. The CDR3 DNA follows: TGTGCCAGCACAGAAGTCAGGGGATATGGCTACACCTTC.

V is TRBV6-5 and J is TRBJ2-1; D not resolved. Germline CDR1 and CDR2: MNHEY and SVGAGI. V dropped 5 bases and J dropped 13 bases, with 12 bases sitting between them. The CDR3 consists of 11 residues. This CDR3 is CASSDDNSQFF. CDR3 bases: TGTGCCAGCAGTGACGACAATTCCCAGTTCTTC.

The CDR3 DNA reads TGCGCCAGCAGCTTGGAATCGAGAGGCAAATCTGGAAACACCATATATTTT. Translation gives CASSLESRGKSGNTIYF. The gene calls are TRBV5-1 and TRBJ1-3; D is unclear. The V end lost 0 bases, the J end lost 1 base, and 14 bases lay between the germline ends. The germline gives CDR1 SGHRS, CDR2 YFSETQ. The CDR3 is 17 residues long. The whole variable domain, remainder taken from reference TRBV5-1 and TRBJ1-3, is KAGVTQTPRYLIKTRGQQVTLSCSPISGHRSVSWYQQTPGQGLQFLFEYFSETQRNKGNFPGRFSGRQFSNSRSEMNVSTLELGDSALYLCASSLESRGKSGNTIYFGEGSWLTVV.

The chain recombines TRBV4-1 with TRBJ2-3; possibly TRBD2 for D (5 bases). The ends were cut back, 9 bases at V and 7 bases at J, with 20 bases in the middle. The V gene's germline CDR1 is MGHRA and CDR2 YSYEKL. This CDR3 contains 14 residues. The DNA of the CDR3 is TGCGCCAGGATGAGGGAGCCTCAAAATTATACGCAGTATTTT. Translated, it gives CARMREPQNYTQYF.